This TCR beta chain comes out of a study of technical replicates of blood from several donors. The CDR3 consists of 15 residues. Losses at the gene ends were 4 bases for V and 5 bases for J; bases not matched to a gene: 6. Per the germline V gene, CDR1 is SGHRS and CDR2 is YFSETQ. Profiled with immunoSEQ multiplex PCR; TCRdb holds only in-frame clones, not every one. The top ten hold roughly 0.22% of the sample, which has more than 90,000 clones, approximately 96% seen once. In this sample, this clone turned up once. Sequencing input: T cells isolated from PBMCs. J is TRBJ2-2 and V is TRBV5-1; 9 positions match TRBD1. The origin of this receptor is a human donor in good health. CDR3 in amino acids: CASSRGDRVTGELFF. DNA for the CDR3: TGCGCCAGCAGCAGAGGGGACAGGGTTACCGGGGAGCTGTTTTTT. The full variable domain, its missing parts supplied by reference TRBV5-1 and TRBJ2-2, is KAGVTQTPRYLIKTRGQQVTLSCSPISGHRSVSWYQQTPGQGLQFLFEYFSETQRNKGNFPGRFSGRQFSNSRSEMNVSTLELGDSALYLCASSRGDRVTGELFFGEGSRLTVL.